This entry lists 9 T cell receptor beta chains sequenced from one sample in a study of identical twins. TCRdb reprocessed the 5' RACE reads with MiXCR, giving one entry per CDR3 protein. The sample contains 250,000 or so distinct CDR3 sequences, approximately 7.9% of which appear only once. Another study also made use of these data, one on yellow fever vaccine responses in identical twins.

The sequenced sample was CD8+ T cells sorted from blood. The receptors originated from a woman in her late teens or twenties in good health.

The table lists this clonotype with many counts. The rearrangement joins TRBV2 to TRBJ1-2, with TRBD1 as a possible D gene (5 bases). Germline V lookup: CDR1 SNHLY, CDR2 FYNNEI. This CDR3 region has 17 residues. V lost 0 bases and J 1 base, leaving 15 bases between the germline ends. CDR3 loop: CASSEAGDSWDNYGYTF. The CDR3 nucleotides read TGTGCCAGCAGTGAAGCAGGAGACAGCTGGGATAACTATGGCTACACCTTC.

The CDR3 DNA reads TGTGCCAGTCACCCCCCTAACTATGGCTACACCTTC. It codes for CASHPPNYGYTF. The rearrangement uses TRBV2 and TRBJ1-2; D unresolved. The CDR3 consists of 12 residues. CDR1 is SNHLY and CDR2 is FYNNEI in the germline V gene. Between the trimmed V and J ends, which lost 9 bases and 0 bases, there was a span of 8 bases.

The genes are TRBV9 and TRBJ2-1; D possibly corresponds to TRBD2 (5 bases). The CDR3 sequence is 16 residues long. Per the germline V gene, CDR1 is SGDLS and CDR2 is YYNGEE. V gave up 0 bases and J gave up 0 bases, with 10 bases separating them. CDR3 coding DNA: TGTGCCAGCAGCGTAGAGCGGTCTGGCTCCTACAATGAGCAGTTCTTC. It yields the protein CASSVERSGSYNEQFF.

This clonotype was detected only a few times. V is TRBV11-2 and J is TRBJ2-5; TRBD2 might be the D (5 bases). This CDR3 is built from 14 residues. The V gene lost 1 base and the J gene lost 9 bases, with 15 bases spanning the gap. CDR1 and CDR2 from the germline V gene are SGHAT and FQNNGV. The CDR3 DNA reads as TGTGCCAGCAGCTTAGTCCAACCACCGAGGGCCCAGTACTTC. Translated, it gives CASSLVQPPRAQYF.

This clonotype was counted many times. The J gene is TRBJ1-1, the V gene TRBV7-9, with D unclear. The CDR3 has 13 amino acids. Germline assignment: CDR1 SEHNR and CDR2 FQNEAQ (reference sequence). V dropped 2 bases and J dropped 12 bases, with 16 bases sitting between them. This CDR3 reads CASSLTHEESTFF. CDR3 bases: TGTGCCAGCAGCTTAACGCATGAGGAGTCGACTTTCTTT.

Notes on this clonotype: An end of the junction does not agree with germline; a read error may underlie this. The chain employs TRBV20-1 and TRBJ2-1; D is unresolved. The germline V gene encodes CDR1 DFQATT and CDR2 SNEGSKA (reference sequence). The CDR3 runs to 14 residues. The CDR3 nucleotides read TGCAGTGCGAGAGATCGGTCCCTTTACAATGAGCAGTTCTTC. It codes for CSARDRSLYNEQFF.

At least ten counts were recorded for this clonotype. V is TRBV11-2 and J is TRBJ2-2, with D uncertain. The V gene's germline CDR1 is SGHAT and CDR2 FQNNGV. Trimming took off 3 bases at V and 1 base at J, with 3 bases between the two ends. This CDR3 has 13 amino acids. The CDR3 nucleotides are TGTGCCAGCAGCTTCCGGAACACCGGGGAGCTGTTTTTT. Amino acid sequence: CASSFRNTGELFF. Looking up the rest from reference TRBV11-2 and TRBJ2-2 gives the full variable domain: EAGVAQSPRYKIIEKRQSVAFWCNPISGHATLYWYQQILGQGPKLLIQFQNNGVVDDSQLPKDRFSAERLKGVDSTLKIQPAKLEDSAVYLCASSFRNTGELFFGEGSRLTVL.

This clonotype is a singleton in its sample. The chain uses TRBV12-3 or TRBV12-4 and TRBJ2-5; TRBD2 aligns across 10 bases. Unmatched junction bases numbered 7, after V lost 6 bases and J lost 6 bases. The CDR3 extends over 14 amino acids. This CDR3 reads CASRRTSGRKTQYF. The DNA of the CDR3 is TGTGCCAGCAGAAGGACTAGCGGAAGAAAGACCCAGTACTTC.

This sequence joins TRBV20-1 and TRBJ2-1; 9 positions match TRBD2. Losses at the gene ends were 7 bases for V and 3 bases for J; bases not matched to a gene: 7. The CDR3 length is 14 residues. CDR1 is DFQATT, CDR2 SNEGSKA, per germline (reference sequence). The CDR3, as DNA: TGCAGTGTCAGGGGCGGGGGGGACTACAATGAGCAGTTCTTC. Translated: CSVRGGGDYNEQFF.